The present T cell receptor beta chain was sequenced within a study of T cells after yellow fever vaccination. This CDR3 is built from 14 residues. Trimming stripped 5 bases from V and 4 bases from J, with 12 bases between. CDR1 and CDR2 from the germline V gene are SEHNR and FQNEAQ (reference sequence). From the 5' RACE reads, TCRdb called clonotypes with MiXCR, one entry per CDR3 protein. The sample yields 400,000 or so distinct CDR3 sequences, around 19% seen once. The J gene is TRBJ2-1, the V gene TRBV7-9, with D hard to call. This specimen was PBMCs, taken before the yellow fever booster vaccination. This TCR was sampled from a man aged 18 to 29 who received the YFV17D yellow fever vaccine. The CDR3 nucleotides are TGTGCCAGCAGCCGACCGTCCCGGTACAATGAGCAGTTCTTC. Translating it yields CASSRPSRYNEQFF. The whole variable domain, remainder taken from reference TRBV7-9 and TRBJ2-1, is DTGVSQNPRHKITKRGQNVTFRCDPISEHNRLYWYRQTLGQGPEFLTYFQNEAQLEKSRLLSDRFSAERPKGSFSTLEIQRTEQGDSAMYLCASSRPSRYNEQFFGPGTRLTVL.